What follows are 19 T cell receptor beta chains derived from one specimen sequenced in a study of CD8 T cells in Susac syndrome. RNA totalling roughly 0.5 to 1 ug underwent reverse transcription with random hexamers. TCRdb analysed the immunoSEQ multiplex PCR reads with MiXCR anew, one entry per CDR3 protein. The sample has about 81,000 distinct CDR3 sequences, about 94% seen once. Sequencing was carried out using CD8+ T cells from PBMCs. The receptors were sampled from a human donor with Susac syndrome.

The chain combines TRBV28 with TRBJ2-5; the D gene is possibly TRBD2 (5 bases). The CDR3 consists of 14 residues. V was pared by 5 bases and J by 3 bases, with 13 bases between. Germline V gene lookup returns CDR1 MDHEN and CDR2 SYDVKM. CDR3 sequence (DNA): TGTGCCAGCAGTAGGACTGGCCGAGAAGAGACCCAGTACTTC. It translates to CASSRTGREETQYF.

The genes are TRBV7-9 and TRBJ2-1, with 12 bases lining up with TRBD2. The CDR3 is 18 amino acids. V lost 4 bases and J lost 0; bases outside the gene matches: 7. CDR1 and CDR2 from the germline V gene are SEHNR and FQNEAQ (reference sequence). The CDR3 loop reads CASSWGLAGVSSYNEQFF. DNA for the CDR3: TGTGCCAGCAGCTGGGGACTAGCGGGCGTAAGCTCCTACAATGAGCAGTTCTTC.

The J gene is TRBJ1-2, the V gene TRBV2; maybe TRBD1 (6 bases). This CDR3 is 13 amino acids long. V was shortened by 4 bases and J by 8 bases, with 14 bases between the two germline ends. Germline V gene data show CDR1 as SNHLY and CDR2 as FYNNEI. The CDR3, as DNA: TGTGCCAGCAGTGGGGAACAGGGACGAGGCTACACCTTC. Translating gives CASSGEQGRGYTF.

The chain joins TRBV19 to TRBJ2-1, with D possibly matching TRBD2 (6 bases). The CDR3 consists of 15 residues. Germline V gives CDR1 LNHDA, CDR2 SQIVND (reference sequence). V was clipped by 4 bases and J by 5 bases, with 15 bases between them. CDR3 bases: TGTGCCAGTAGTACCCAGGGCGGGACCAACAATGAGCAGTTCTTC. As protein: CASSTQGGTNNEQFF.

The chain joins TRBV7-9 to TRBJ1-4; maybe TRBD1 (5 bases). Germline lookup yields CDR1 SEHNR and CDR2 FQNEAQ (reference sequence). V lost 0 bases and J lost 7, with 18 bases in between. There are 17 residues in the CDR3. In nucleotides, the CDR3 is TGTGCCAGCAGCTTAGCGAACCCGGGACCAGGGACTGAAAAACTGTTTTTT. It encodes CASSLANPGPGTEKLFF.

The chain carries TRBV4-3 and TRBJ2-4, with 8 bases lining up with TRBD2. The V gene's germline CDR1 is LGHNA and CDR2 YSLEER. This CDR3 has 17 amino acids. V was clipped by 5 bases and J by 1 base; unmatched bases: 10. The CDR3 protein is CASSDRSGSGAKNIQYF. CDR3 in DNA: TGCGCCAGCAGCGACAGAAGCGGGAGTGGGGCCAAAAACATTCAGTACTTC.

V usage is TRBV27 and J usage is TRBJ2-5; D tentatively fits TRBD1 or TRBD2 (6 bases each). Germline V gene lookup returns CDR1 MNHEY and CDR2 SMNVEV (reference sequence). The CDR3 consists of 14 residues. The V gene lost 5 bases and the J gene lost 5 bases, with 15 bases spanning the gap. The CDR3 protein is CASSPQGRRETQYF. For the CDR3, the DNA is TGTGCCAGCAGTCCCCAGGGGAGGAGGGAGACCCAGTACTTC.

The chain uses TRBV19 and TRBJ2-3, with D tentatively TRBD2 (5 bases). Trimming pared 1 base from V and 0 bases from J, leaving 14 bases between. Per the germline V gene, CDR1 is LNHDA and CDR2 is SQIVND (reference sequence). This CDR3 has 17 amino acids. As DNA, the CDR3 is TGTGCCAGTAGTATAGTTCCTTCTGGGGAGAGCACAGATACGCAGTATTTT. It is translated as CASSIVPSGESTDTQYF.

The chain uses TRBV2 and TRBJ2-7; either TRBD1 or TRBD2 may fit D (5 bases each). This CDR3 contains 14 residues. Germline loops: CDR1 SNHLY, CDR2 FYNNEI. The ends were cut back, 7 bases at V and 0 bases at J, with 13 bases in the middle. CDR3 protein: CASTTGTTSYEQYF. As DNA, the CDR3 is TGTGCCAGCACCACGGGGACCACCTCCTACGAGCAGTACTTC.

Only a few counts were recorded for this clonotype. The CDR3: CASSYGYRGDLNTEAFF. As DNA, the CDR3 is TGTGCCAGCAGTTACGGATACAGGGGGGATTTGAACACTGAAGCTTTCTTT. The genes are TRBV6-2 or TRBV6-3 and TRBJ1-1; 8 positions agree with TRBD1. The V gene's germline CDR1 is MNHEY and CDR2 SVGEGT. CDR3 length equals 17 residues. J gave up 0 bases and V 2 bases, and 8 bases lay outside the gene matches.

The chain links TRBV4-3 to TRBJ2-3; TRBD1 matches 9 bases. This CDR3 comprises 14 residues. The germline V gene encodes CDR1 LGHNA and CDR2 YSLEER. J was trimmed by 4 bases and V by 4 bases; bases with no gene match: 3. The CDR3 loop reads CASSPGTGPDTQYF. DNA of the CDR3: TGCGCCAGCAGCCCCGGGACAGGGCCAGATACGCAGTATTTT.

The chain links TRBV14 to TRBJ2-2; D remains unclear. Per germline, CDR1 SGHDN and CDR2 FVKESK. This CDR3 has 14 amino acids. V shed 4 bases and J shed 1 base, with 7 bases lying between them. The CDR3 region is CASSPGWNTGELFF. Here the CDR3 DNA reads TGTGCCAGCAGCCCAGGATGGAACACCGGGGAGCTGTTTTTT.

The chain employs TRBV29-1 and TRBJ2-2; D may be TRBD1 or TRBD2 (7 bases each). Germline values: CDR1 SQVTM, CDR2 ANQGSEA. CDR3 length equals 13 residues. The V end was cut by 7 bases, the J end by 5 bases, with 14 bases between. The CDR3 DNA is TGCAGCGCCCGACAGGGAGGGACCGGGGAGCTGTTTTTT. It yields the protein CSARQGGTGELFF.

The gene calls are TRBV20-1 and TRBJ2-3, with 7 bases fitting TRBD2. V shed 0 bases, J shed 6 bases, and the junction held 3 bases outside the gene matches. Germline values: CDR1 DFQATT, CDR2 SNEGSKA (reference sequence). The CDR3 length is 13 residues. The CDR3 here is CSARDLGGDTQYF. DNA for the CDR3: TGCAGTGCTAGAGATCTGGGAGGGGATACGCAGTATTTT.

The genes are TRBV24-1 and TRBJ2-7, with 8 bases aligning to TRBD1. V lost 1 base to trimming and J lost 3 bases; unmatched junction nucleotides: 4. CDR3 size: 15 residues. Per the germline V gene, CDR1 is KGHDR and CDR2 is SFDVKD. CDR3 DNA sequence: TGTGCCACCAGTGATTTCGGGACAGGCGGCTACGAGCAGTACTTC. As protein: CATSDFGTGGYEQYF.

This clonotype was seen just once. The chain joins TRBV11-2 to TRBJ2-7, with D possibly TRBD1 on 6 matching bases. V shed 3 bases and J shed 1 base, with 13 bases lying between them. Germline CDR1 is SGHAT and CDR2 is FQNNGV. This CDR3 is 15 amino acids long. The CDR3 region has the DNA TGTGCCAGCAGCTTGGGGACAAACCCTTCCTACGAGCAGTACTTC. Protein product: CASSLGTNPSYEQYF.

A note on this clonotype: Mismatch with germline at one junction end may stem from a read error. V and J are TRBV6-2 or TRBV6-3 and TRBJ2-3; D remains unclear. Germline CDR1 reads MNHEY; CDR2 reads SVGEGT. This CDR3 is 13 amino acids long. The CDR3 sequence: CTSSYSDTDTQYF. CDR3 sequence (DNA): TGTACCAGCAGTTACTCGGACACAGATACGCAGTATTTT.

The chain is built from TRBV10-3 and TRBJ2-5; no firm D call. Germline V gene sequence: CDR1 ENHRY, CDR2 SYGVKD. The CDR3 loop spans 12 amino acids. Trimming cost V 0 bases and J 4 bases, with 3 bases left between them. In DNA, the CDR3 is TGTGCCATCAGTGAGTCCCGAGAGACCCAGTACTTC. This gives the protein CAISESRETQYF.

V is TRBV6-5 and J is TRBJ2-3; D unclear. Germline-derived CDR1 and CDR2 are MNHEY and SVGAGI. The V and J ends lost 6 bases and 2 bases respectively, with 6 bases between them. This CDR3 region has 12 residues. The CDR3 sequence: CASSPHTDTQYF. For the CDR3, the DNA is TGTGCCAGCAGCCCCCACACAGATACGCAGTATTTT.